This T cell receptor beta chain was recorded in a study of CD8+CD57+ T cells in acquired aplastic anemia. An expansion of CD8+CD57+ cells by flow cytometry had been shown in patients chosen for sequencing. Every one of the patients had aplastic anemia (severe, acquired). This clonotype occurred many times. Antigen unknown. Profiles of TCR beta VDJ and CDR3 were generated from a genomic DNA template. TCRdb used MiXCR to reprocess the reads, holding one entry per CDR3 protein. This table holds about 150,000 distinct CDR3 sequences, over 50% found once. Germline loops: CDR1 LNHDA, CDR2 SQIVND (reference sequence). Trimming took off 7 bases at V and 0 bases at J, with 23 bases between the two ends. This CDR3 comprises 18 residues. General study points: A set of twenty-nine CD8+ CDR3 sequences was shared between patients and controls, and these sequences appeared highly expressed in patients.

This sequence originates from a human donor with aplastic anemia. What was sequenced was sorted CD4+, CD8+, or CD8+CD57+ T cells (not recorded which) from PBMCs. The V call is TRBV19, the J call TRBJ2-3; unclear D gene. For the CDR3, the DNA is TGTGCCAGTACCCATACAATCTCCTCTACCGTAAGCACAGATACGCAGTATTTT. It encodes CASTHTISSTVSTDTQYF.